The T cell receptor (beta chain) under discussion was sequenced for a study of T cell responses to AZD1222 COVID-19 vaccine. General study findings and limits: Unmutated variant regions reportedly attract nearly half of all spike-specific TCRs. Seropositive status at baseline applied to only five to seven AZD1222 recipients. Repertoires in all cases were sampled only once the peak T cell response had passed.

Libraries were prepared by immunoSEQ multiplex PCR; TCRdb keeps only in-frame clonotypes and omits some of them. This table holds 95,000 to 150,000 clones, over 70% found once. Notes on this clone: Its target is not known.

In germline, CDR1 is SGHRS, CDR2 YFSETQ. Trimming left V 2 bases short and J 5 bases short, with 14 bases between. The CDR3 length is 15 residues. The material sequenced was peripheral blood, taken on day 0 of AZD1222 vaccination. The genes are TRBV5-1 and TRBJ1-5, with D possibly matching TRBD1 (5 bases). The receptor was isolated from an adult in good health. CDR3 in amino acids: CASSLGQGTHQPQHF. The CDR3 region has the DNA TGCGCCAGCAGCTTAGGCCAGGGCACACATCAGCCCCAGCATTTT.